The rows below give T cell receptor beta chains drawn from one sample of a study of blood T cell repertoires in COVID-19. Libraries were prepared by immunoSEQ multiplex PCR; TCRdb keeps only in-frame clonotypes and omits some of them. The sample contains approximately 200,000 clones, approximately 78% of which appear only once. Sequences were obtained from PBMCs or T cells enriched from blood (not recorded which). These receptors were obtained from a man in his forties who had recovered from COVID-19. The CDR3 runs from the conserved cysteine through the conserved F or W. Size is omitted from some rows. Given values are once, few, many or a class for expanded clones.

>TRBV4-1|NA
CASSQSQGENEKLFF
>TRBV30|NA
CAWSVSGGQPQHF
>TRBV2|NA
CASSEAGRGDYGYTF
>TRBV24-1|NA
CATSPEGTSGGQGDTQYF
>TRBV11-1|NA
CASSFNRKNIQYF
>TRBV11-3|NA
CASSLFSGGHNEQFF
>TRBV6-1|NA
CASSAFSGGNTGELFF
>TRBV2|NA
CASSLAASYNEQFF
>TRBV10-3|NA
CAISEFGQGADQPQHF
>TRBV3-1/TRBV3-2|NA
CASSPGLAGGIDNEQFF
>TRBV19|NA
CASSIWSSGANVLTF
>TRBV6-6|NA
CASSYSASGRGETQYF
>TRBV7-6|NA
CASSPGVGEQYF
>TRBV11-2|NA
CASSPSLRGISVTNEKLFF
>TRBV19|NA
CASSIKRTGTNEQFF
>TRBV9|NA
CASSEGTGGSGANVLTF
>TRBV6-5|NA
CASRRDRGAETQYF
>TRBV18|NA
CASSPLSGTGGPSAGNTIYF
>TRBV5-6|NA
CASSSDRGYEQYF
>TRBV6-1|NA
CASSEELALNQPQHF
>TRBV29-1|NA
CSVHSLTDTQYF
>TRBV7-6|NA
CASSQVLHYGYTF
>TRBV19|few
CASSIKVYNFDSPLHF
>TRBV7-7|NA
CASSSRTGGEQFF
>TRBV19|NA
CASAEGPSIGPLHF
>TRBV5-1|NA
CASSRVGYQAGNTIYF
>TRBV7-2|NA
CASSLVGRGDNEQFF
>TRBV19|NA
CASSRDSFNQPQHF
>TRBV5-5|once
CASRTQQGSTGELFF
>TRBV7-9|NA
CASSLLGGNTIYF
>TRBV19|NA
CASKSGTGSSYEQYF
>TRBV18|NA
CASSLYFGTENTEAFF
>TRBV2|once
CASQKQGWEQFF
>TRBV7-9|NA
CASSSWAGGKSGGMGEQFF
>TRBV6-1|NA
CASSDIQGRETQYF
>TRBV5-1|NA
CASSAGPANEKLFF
>TRBV5-4|NA
CASRSRLAGESDTQYF
>TRBV12-3/TRBV12-4|NA
CASSLIRGQPQHF
>TRBV21-1|NA
CASSGETGGDPYEQYF
>TRBV19|NA
CASSGGGTGNYEQYF
>TRBV5-1|NA
CASSITGGDSGNTIYF
>TRBV4-1|NA
CASNKGDAGGNGEQFF
>TRBV5-1|NA
CASRPSTGELFF
>TRBV18|NA
CASSSDIYGYTF
>TRBV5-1|NA
CASSAHTGSGELFF